The source of this TCR beta chain is a study of OX40 agonist ivuxolimab in advanced cancers. Study-level background: Every 2 weeks, patients got intravenous ivuxolimab at one of six dose levels (0.01-10 mg/kg). Prior therapy, whether anti-PD-1, anti-PD-L1 or anti-CTLA-4, was allowed, and roughly 40% had some. Study-wide results and limits: Expanded clones belonging to CD8+ T cells outnumbered, on average, those of CD4+.

Per germline, CDR1 SQVTM and CDR2 ANQGSEA. The CDR3 spans 15 residues. Trimming removed 3 bases from V and 2 bases from J, with 16 bases in between. Here immunoSEQ multiplex PCR was the method, and the copy in TCRdb shows in-frame clones only, minus some. The sample has under 60,000 clones; around 87% are singletons. With respect to this clone: Its target is not known.

Sample: CD4+ or CD8+ T cells sorted from blood, taken in a trial of the OX40 agonist ivuxolimab. J is TRBJ2-5 and V is TRBV29-1; tentatively, D is TRBD1 or TRBD2 (5 bases each). The clonotype comes from an adult with an advanced solid tumor such as melanoma, head and neck, liver or kidney cancer. CDR3 coding DNA: TGCAGCGTTGAGGGGGTCAGGACCCTGCAAGAGACCCAGTACTTC. It translates to CSVEGVRTLQETQYF.